Shown below are 21 T cell receptor beta chains from a single sample sequenced in a study of T cell responses to AZD1222 COVID-19 vaccine. Libraries were prepared by immunoSEQ multiplex PCR; TCRdb keeps only in-frame clonotypes and omits some of them. Of about 160,000 clones in the sample, under 95% are singletons; the top ten hold about 4.6%. The sequencing used peripheral blood, collected 28 days after the second AZD1222 dose. These receptors were collected from an adult who received the AZD1222 COVID-19 vaccine.

The J gene is TRBJ1-3, the V gene TRBV27; TRBD1 is a possible D gene (5 bases). The CDR3 runs 17 residues. Trimming cost V 1 base and J 0 bases, with 13 bases left between them. Germline CDR1 MNHEY, CDR2 SMNVEV (reference sequence). CDR3: CASSLWGGPSSGNTIYF. DNA for the CDR3: TGTGCCAGCAGTTTATGGGGGGGTCCTAGCTCTGGAAACACCATATATTTT.

The chain's CDR3 is CASSAGGVPYEQYF. In DNA, the CDR3 is TGCGCCAGCAGTGCAGGGGGGGTCCCTTACGAGCAGTACTTC. V gene TRBV10-1 combines with J gene TRBJ2-7; D possibly matches TRBD1 or TRBD2 (7 bases each). The germline gives CDR1 WNHNN, CDR2 SYGVQD (reference sequence). V was pared by 4 bases and J by 4 bases, with 14 bases between. This CDR3 contains 14 residues.

V gene TRBV20-1 combines with J gene TRBJ2-7, with 8 bases lining up with TRBD2. CDR3 length: 15 residues. V was clipped by 3 bases and J by 4 bases; unmatched bases: 11. Germline CDR1 and CDR2: DFQATT and SNEGSKA (reference sequence). The DNA of the CDR3 is TGCAGTGCTAGTCGTTTCGGGAGGGCCGGGTACGAGCAGTACTTC. As protein: CSASRFGRAGYEQYF.

The V gene is TRBV7-2, the J gene TRBJ2-1; 10 nucleotides match TRBD2. With 1 base clipped from V and 6 bases from J, the junction kept 3 bases outside the gene matches. This CDR3 is 15 amino acids long. CDR1 and CDR2 (germline): SGHTA, FQGNSA. CDR3 protein: CASSLVTSGINEQFF. DNA of the CDR3: TGTGCCAGCAGCTTAGTCACTAGCGGGATCAATGAGCAGTTCTTC.

J is TRBJ2-1 and V is TRBV24-1; TRBD2 matches 9 bases. V shed 0 bases and J 7 bases; nucleotides not matched to a gene: 6. Germline values: CDR1 KGHDR, CDR2 SFDVKD. The CDR3 has 16 amino acids. The CDR3 sequence: CATSDLPASGNNEQFF. Here the CDR3 DNA reads TGTGCCACCAGTGATTTGCCGGCTAGCGGGAATAATGAGCAGTTCTTC.

The CDR3 nucleotides read TGTGCCAGCAGTGAAGCGCTTCGAGTGAACACTGAAGCTTTCTTT. Its translation is CASSEALRVNTEAFF. The V gene is TRBV2, the J gene TRBJ1-1; no clear D. The CDR3 consists of 15 residues. Between the trimmed V and J ends, which lost 0 bases and 0 bases, there was a span of 8 bases. Per the germline V gene, CDR1 is SNHLY and CDR2 is FYNNEI.

The chain joins TRBV20-1 to TRBJ1-5; D gene unclear. Germline-derived CDR1 and CDR2 are DFQATT and SNEGSKA (reference sequence). Trimming took 3 bases from V and 4 from J, leaving 7 bases between them. The CDR3 is 12 amino acids. The CDR3 sequence is CSASRRNQPQHF. Written as DNA, the CDR3 is TGCAGTGCTAGTCGGAGAAATCAGCCCCAGCATTTT.

The V and J genes are TRBV7-2 and TRBJ2-5; D is possibly TRBD1 (6 bases). The germline gives CDR1 SGHTA, CDR2 FQGNSA. Trimming removed 2 bases at V and 1 base at J, with 20 bases between. The CDR3 runs 18 residues. For the CDR3, the DNA is TGTGCCAGCAGCTTATCAATGGGGCCAGGGGATCTCCAAGAGACCCAGTACTTC. It yields the protein CASSLSMGPGDLQETQYF.

DNA for the CDR3: TGCGCCAGCAGCCTTGGCCGGGACAGGAGAACCCAGTACTTC. This encodes CASSLGRDRRTQYF. The chain is built from TRBV4-1 and TRBJ2-5; 8 bases fit TRBD1. V was clipped by 4 bases and J by 8 bases; unmatched bases: 9. The germline V gene encodes CDR1 MGHRA and CDR2 YSYEKL. The CDR3 sequence is 14 residues long.

This clone appeared a single time. The chain recombines TRBV11-2 with TRBJ2-1; perhaps TRBD2 as D (6 bases). The CDR3 sequence is 14 residues long. The V and J ends lost 8 bases and 1 base respectively, with 12 bases between them. Germline values: CDR1 SGHAT, CDR2 FQNNGV. Here the CDR3 reads CASGLPGSYNEQFF. CDR3 coding DNA: TGTGCCAGCGGACTACCCGGGTCCTACAATGAGCAGTTCTTC.

The chain recombines TRBV6-5 with TRBJ2-1; D gene ambiguous. V dropped 6 bases and J dropped 0 bases, with 9 bases sitting between them. CDR3 size: 14 residues. The germline V gene encodes CDR1 MNHEY and CDR2 SVGAGI. This CDR3 is CASRIDNSYNEQFF. CDR3 nucleotides: TGTGCCAGCAGAATTGATAACTCCTACAATGAGCAGTTCTTC.

The chain combines TRBV3-1 (or the pseudogene TRBV3-2) with TRBJ1-3; 8 nucleotides agree with TRBD1. The V and J ends lost 0 bases and 6 bases, in that order; junction bases with no gene match: 7. The germline gives CDR1 LGHDT, CDR2 YNNKEL (reference sequence). The CDR3 spans 16 residues. DNA for the CDR3: TGTGCCAGCAGCCAAGATTGGGACAGGACCTTAAACACCATATATTTT. Residues: CASSQDWDRTLNTIYF.

This chain uses TRBV7-6 with TRBJ2-3; TRBD1 agrees at 12 bases. This CDR3 is built from 16 residues. Trimming took 1 base from V and 4 from J; bases not matched to a gene: 3. Germline CDR1 reads SGHVS; CDR2 reads FNYEAQ. Written as DNA, the CDR3 is TGTGCCAGCAGCTTAGGGGGACAGGGGGCATCAGATACGCAGTATTTT. Amino acid sequence: CASSLGGQGASDTQYF.

The J gene is TRBJ2-7, the V gene TRBV11-2; D is perhaps TRBD1 or TRBD2 (5 bases each). The CDR3 length is 13 residues. V shed 5 bases and J shed 0 bases, with 8 bases lying between them. The V gene's germline CDR1 is SGHAT and CDR2 FQNNGV. The CDR3 coding sequence is TGTGCCAGCAGCCCGGGACCCTCCTACGAGCAGTACTTC. It translates to CASSPGPSYEQYF.

For this clone: The junction differs from germline at one of its ends, possibly a read error. The rearrangement links TRBV6-2 or TRBV6-3 to TRBJ1-4; TRBD1 is a possible D gene (5 bases). Per germline, CDR1 MNHEY and CDR2 SVGEGT. There are 15 residues in the CDR3. The CDR3 nucleotides read TGTGCCAGCAGTCACTCCGGGACGGCGAATGAAAAACTGTTTTTT. It yields the protein CASSHSGTANEKLFF.

This clone showed up just once. J is TRBJ2-2 and V is TRBV5-1; TRBD1 matches 9 bases. The CDR3 is made up of 15 amino acids. The germline gives CDR1 SGHRS, CDR2 YFSETQ. Trimming at V came to 4 bases and at J to 3 bases, leaving 4 bases not matched to a gene. In nucleotides, the CDR3 is TGCGCCAGCAGCGTGGGACAGGGCGACACCGGGGAGCTGTTTTTT. It yields the protein CASSVGQGDTGELFF.

The chain combines TRBV7-9 with TRBJ2-7; no clear D gene. CDR1 SEHNR and CDR2 FQNEAQ come from the germline V gene (reference sequence). The V end was cut by 4 bases, the J end by 4 bases, with 14 bases between. CDR3 length: 14 amino acids. For the CDR3, the DNA is TGTGCCAGCAGCTCCGAGCGTAGGCGGTACGAGCAGTACTTC. Translating it yields CASSSERRRYEQYF. The full variable domain, rest sourced from reference TRBV7-9 and TRBJ2-7, is DTGVSQNPRHKITKRGQNVTFRCDPISEHNRLYWYRQTLGQGPEFLTYFQNEAQLEKSRLLSDRFSAERPKGSFSTLEIQRTEQGDSAMYLCASSSERRRYEQYFGPGTRLTVT.

This chain joins TRBV18 and TRBJ1-1; no reliable D call. The CDR3 sequence is 12 residues long. Germline assignment: CDR1 KGHSH and CDR2 LQKENI. The V and J ends lost 1 base and 1 base respectively, with 1 base between them. This chain's CDR3 is CASSPRNTEAFF. The CDR3 region has the DNA TGTGCCAGCTCACCACGGAACACTGAAGCTTTCTTT.

The chain employs TRBV7-9 and TRBJ2-7, with 8 bases identical to TRBD2. With 5 bases clipped from V and 3 bases from J, the junction kept 9 bases outside the gene matches. Germline assignment: CDR1 SEHNR and CDR2 FQNEAQ (reference sequence). The CDR3 extends over 15 amino acids. The CDR3 region has the DNA TGTGCCAGCAGCCAGGGCGGGACTAGGTTCTACGAGCAGTACTTC. Its translation is CASSQGGTRFYEQYF.

As concerns this clone: This same CDR3 is encoded by further DNA sequences in the sample. V is TRBV12-3 or TRBV12-4 and J is TRBJ1-5; no firm D call. V was shortened by 1 base and J by 7 bases, with 5 bases between the two germline ends. This CDR3 spans 12 amino acids. CDR3 coding DNA: TGTGCCAGCAGTTTAGGTGGCCAGCCCCAGCATTTT. Translation: CASSLGGQPQHF.

A single count supports this clone. The V gene is TRBV6-2 or TRBV6-3, the J gene TRBJ2-7; D is possibly TRBD1 (6 bases). Per the germline V gene, CDR1 is MNHEY and CDR2 is SVGEGT. V dropped 2 bases and J dropped 0 bases, with 14 bases sitting between them. This CDR3 has 16 residues. The CDR3 sequence is CASSYLGQPVSYEQYF. CDR3 sequence (DNA): TGTGCCAGCAGTTACCTTGGACAGCCTGTCTCCTACGAGCAGTACTTC.